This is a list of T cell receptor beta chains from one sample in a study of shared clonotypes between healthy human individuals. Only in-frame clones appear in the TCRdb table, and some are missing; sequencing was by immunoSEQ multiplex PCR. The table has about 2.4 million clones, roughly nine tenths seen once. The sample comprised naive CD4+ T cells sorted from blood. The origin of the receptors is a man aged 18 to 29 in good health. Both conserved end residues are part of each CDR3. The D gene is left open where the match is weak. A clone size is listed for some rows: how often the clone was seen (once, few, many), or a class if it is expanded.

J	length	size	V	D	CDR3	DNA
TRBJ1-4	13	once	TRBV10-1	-	CASSGSRGEKLFF	TGCGCCAGCAGTGGATCCCGTGGTGAAAAACTGTTTTTT
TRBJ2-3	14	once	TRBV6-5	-	CASRTTRAGDTQYF	TGTGCCAGCAGGACGACTAGGGCAGGCGATACGCAGTATTTT
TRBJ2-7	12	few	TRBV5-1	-	CASSQDTYEQYF	TGCGCCAGCAGCCAAGACACCTACGAGCAGTACTTC
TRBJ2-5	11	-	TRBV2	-	CATTVRETQYF	TGTGCCACCACCGTGCGGGAGACCCAGTACTTC
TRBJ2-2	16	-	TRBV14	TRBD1	CASSQRQGASTGELFF	TGTGCCAGCAGCCAACGACAGGGGGCTAGCACCGGGGAGCTGTTTTTT
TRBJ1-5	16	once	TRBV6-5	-	CASSYSSGNSNQPQHF	TGTGCCAGCAGTTACTCGTCCGGGAATAGCAATCAGCCCCAGCATTTT
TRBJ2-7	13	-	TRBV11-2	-	CASSFVQVYEQYF	TGTGCCAGCAGCTTTGTTCAGGTCTACGAGCAGTACTTC
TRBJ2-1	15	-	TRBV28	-	CASRFSELIRNEQFF	TGTGCCAGCAGGTTTTCTGAATTGATTAGGAATGAGCAGTTCTTC
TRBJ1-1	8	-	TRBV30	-	CAGPEAFF	TGCGCTGGACCGGAAGCTTTCTTT
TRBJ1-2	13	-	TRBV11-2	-	CASSAGQGYGYTF	TGTGCCAGCAGCGCGGGCCAGGGGTATGGCTACACCTTC
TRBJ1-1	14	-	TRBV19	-	CATARGLGVTEAFF	TGTGCCACCGCCAGGGGATTGGGGGTTACTGAAGCTTTCTTT
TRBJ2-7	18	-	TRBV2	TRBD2	CASSEAPTTSGTTYEQYF	TGTGCCAGCAGTGAAGCCCCCACGACAAGCGGGACGACCTACGAGCAGTACTTC
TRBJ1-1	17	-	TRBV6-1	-	CASSGAWDGGMNTEAFF	TGTGCCAGCAGTGGAGCCTGGGACGGGGGCATGAACACTGAAGCTTTCTTT
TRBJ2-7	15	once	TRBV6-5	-	CASSPTVGVVYEQYF	TGTGCCAGCAGCCCGACAGTTGGGGTGGTCTACGAGCAGTACTTC
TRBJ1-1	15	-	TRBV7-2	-	CASSSRGDRPAEAFF	TGTGCCAGCAGCTCAAGGGGAGACAGGCCGGCTGAAGCTTTCTTT
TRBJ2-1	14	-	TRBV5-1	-	CASGVSGSYNEQFF	TGCGCCAGCGGGGTATCGGGCTCCTACAATGAGCAGTTCTTC